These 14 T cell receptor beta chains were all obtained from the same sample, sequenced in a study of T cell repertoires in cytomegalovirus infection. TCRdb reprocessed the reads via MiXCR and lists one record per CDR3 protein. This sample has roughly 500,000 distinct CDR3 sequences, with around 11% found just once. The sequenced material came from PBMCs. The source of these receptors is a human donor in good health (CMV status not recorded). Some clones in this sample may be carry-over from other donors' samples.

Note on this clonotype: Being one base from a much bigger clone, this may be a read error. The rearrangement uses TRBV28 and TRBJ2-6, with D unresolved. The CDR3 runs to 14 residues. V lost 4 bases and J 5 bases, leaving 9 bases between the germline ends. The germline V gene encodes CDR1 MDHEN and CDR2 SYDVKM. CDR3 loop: CASSSIERANVLTF. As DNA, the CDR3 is TGTGCCAGCAGTTCCATAGAGAGGGCCAACGTCCTGACTTTC.

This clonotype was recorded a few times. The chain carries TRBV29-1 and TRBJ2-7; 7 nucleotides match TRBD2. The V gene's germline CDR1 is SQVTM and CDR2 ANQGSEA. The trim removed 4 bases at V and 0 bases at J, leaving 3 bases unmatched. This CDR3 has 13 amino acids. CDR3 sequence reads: CSVAGGSSYEQYF. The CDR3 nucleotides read TGCAGCGTTGCCGGCGGGAGCTCCTACGAGCAGTACTTC.

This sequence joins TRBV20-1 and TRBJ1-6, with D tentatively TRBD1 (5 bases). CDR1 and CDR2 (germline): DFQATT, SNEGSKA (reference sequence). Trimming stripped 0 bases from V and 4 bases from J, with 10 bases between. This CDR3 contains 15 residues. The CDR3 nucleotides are TGCAGTGCTAGAGAAAGCTCAGGGTATAATTCACCCCTCCACTTT. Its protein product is CSARESSGYNSPLHF.

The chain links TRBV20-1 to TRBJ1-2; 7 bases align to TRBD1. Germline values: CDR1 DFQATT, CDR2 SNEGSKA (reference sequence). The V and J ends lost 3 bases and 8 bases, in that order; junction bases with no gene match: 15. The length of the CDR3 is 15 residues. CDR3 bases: TGCAGTGCTAGGACAGACAGGGCCCAAGGGGGAGGCTACACCTTC. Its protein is CSARTDRAQGGGYTF.

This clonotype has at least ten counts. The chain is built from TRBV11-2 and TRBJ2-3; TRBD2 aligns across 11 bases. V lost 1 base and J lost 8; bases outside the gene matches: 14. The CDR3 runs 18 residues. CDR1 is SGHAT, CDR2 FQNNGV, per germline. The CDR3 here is CASSLVPILAGEAGTQYF. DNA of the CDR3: TGTGCCAGCAGCTTAGTTCCAATACTAGCGGGGGAAGCGGGTACGCAGTATTTT.

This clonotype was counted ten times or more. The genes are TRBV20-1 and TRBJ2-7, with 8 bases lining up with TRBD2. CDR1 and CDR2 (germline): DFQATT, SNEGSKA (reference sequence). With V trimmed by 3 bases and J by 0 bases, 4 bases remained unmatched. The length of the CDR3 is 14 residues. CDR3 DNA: TGCAGTGCTAGCGCGAGCGGGAGCTCCTACGAGCAGTACTTC. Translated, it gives CSASASGSSYEQYF.

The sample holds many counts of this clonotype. This chain's CDR3 is CASSPSGTGTNYGYTF. Here the CDR3 DNA reads TGTGCCAGCAGCCCCTCCGGGACAGGGACTAACTATGGCTACACCTTC. The rearrangement joins TRBV5-4 to TRBJ1-2; 9 bases line up with TRBD1. The CDR3 extends over 16 amino acids. From germline, CDR1 is SGHNT and CDR2 YYREEE (reference sequence). The J segment lost 0 bases and the V segment lost 4 bases, leaving 7 bases of the junction unmatched.

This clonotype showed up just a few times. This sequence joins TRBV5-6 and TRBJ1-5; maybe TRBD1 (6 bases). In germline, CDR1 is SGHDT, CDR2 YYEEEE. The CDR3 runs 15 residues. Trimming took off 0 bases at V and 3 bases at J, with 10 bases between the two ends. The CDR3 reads CASSLGDTANQPQHF. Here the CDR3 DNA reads TGTGCCAGCAGCTTGGGGGACACCGCCAATCAGCCCCAGCATTTT.

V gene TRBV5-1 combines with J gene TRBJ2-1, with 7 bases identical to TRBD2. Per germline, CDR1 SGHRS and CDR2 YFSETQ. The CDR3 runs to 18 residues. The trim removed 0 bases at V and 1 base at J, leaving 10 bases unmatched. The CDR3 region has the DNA TGCGCCAGCAGCTTGGAGGGGTGGGGGGGACGATCCTACAATGAGCAGTTCTTC. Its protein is CASSLEGWGGRSYNEQFF.

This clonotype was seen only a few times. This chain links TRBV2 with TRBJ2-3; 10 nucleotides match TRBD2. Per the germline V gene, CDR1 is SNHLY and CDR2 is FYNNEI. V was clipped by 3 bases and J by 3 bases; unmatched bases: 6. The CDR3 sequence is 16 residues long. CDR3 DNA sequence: TGTGCCAGCAGTGATTTGGGGACTAGCGATACAGATACGCAGTATTTT. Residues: CASSDLGTSDTDTQYF.

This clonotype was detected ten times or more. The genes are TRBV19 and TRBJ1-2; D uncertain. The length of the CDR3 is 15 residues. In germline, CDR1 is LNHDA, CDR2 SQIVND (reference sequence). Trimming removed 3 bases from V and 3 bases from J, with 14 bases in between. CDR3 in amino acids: CASSISGRHHYGYTF. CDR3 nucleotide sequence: TGTGCCAGTAGTATCAGTGGTAGGCACCACTATGGCTACACCTTC. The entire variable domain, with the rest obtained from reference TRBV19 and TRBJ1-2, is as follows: DGGITQSPKYLFRKEGQNVTLSCEQNLNHDAMYWYRQDPGQGLRLIYYSQIVNDFQKGDIAEGYSVSREKKESFPLTVTSAQKNPTAFYLCASSISGRHHYGYTFGSGTRLTVV.

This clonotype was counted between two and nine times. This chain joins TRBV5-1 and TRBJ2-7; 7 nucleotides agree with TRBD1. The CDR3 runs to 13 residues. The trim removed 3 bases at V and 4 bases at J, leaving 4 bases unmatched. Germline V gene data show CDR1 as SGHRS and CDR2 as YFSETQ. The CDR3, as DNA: TGCGCCAGCAGCTGGGGACAGCATTACGAGCAGTACTTC. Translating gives CASSWGQHYEQYF.

CDR3: CASRTPETQYF. The CDR3 region has the DNA TGTGCCAGCCGTACTCCCGAGACCCAGTACTTC. The genes are TRBV28 and TRBJ2-5, with unresolved D. The CDR3 has 11 residues. Per germline, CDR1 MDHEN and CDR2 SYDVKM. The ends were cut back, 8 bases at V and 5 bases at J, with 9 bases in the middle.

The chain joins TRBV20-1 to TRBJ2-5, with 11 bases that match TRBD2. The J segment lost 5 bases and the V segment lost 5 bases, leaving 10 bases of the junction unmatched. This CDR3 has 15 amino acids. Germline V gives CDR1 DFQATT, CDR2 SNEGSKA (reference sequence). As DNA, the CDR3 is TGCAGTGCTCAACCACTAGCGGGGGTCGGGGAGACCCAGTACTTC. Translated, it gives CSAQPLAGVGETQYF.